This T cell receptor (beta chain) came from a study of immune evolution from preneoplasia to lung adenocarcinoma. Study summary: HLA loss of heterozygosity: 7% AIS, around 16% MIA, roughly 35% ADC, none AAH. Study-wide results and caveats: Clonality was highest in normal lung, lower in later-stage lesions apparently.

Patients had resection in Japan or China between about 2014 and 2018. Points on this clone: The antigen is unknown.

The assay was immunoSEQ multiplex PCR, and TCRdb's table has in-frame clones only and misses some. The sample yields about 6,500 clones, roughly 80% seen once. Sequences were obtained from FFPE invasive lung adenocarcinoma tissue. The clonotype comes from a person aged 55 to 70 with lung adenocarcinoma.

As DNA, the CDR3 is TGTGCTAGTGGTTTCAGGGGTATAGCGGGGAGCTCCTACGAGCAGTACTTC. This encodes CASGFRGIAGSSYEQYF. The V and J genes are TRBV12-5 and TRBJ2-7, with 8 bases fitting TRBD2. J was trimmed by 0 bases and V by 3 bases; bases with no gene match: 10. CDR1 and CDR2 from the germline V gene are LGHNT and FRNRAP. This CDR3 comprises 17 residues.